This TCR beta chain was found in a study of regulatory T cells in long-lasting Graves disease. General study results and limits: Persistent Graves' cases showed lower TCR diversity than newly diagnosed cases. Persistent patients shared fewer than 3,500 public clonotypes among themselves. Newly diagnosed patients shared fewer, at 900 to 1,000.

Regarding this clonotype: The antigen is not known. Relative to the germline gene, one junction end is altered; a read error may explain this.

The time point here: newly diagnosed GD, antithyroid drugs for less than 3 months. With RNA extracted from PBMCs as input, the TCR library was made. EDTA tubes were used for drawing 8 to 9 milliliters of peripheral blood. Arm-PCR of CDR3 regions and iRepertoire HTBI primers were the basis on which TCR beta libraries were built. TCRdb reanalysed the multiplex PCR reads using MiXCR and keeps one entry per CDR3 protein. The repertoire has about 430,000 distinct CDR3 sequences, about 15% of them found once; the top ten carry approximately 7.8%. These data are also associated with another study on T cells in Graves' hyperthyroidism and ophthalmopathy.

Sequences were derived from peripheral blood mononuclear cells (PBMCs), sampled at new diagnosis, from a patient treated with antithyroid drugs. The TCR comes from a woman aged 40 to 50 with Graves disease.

CDR3: CVSSYSSPNYGYTF. In nucleotides, the CDR3 is TGTGTCAGCAGTTACTCGTCACCCAACTATGGCTACACCTTC. The rearrangement joins TRBV6-6 to TRBJ1-2; D is undetermined. The CDR3 length is 14 residues. CDR1 and CDR2 (germline): MNHNY, SVGAGI (reference sequence).